This TCR beta chain comes out of a study of T cell responses to AZD1222 COVID-19 vaccine. Study-wide results and limits: White British people made up most donors, females outnumbered males, and clonal diversity was possibly underestimated. Nearly half of the spike-specific TCRs reportedly recognize variant regions that carry no mutations. AZD1222 recipients seropositive at baseline numbered only 5 to 7. No day 14 peak samples; only post-peak repertoires were characterized.

Assay: immunoSEQ multiplex PCR; the TCRdb copy retains only in-frame clones and omits some. Found here are more than 95,000 clones, 93% of them singletons; the top ten hold around 5%. Per germline, CDR1 LGHDT and CDR2 YNNKEL (reference sequence). This CDR3 has 15 amino acids. V was pared by 6 bases and J by 0 bases, with 15 bases between. A remark on this clone: What it binds is not known.

The V and J genes are TRBV3-1 (or the pseudogene TRBV3-2) and TRBJ2-7, with a tentative D call TRBD2 (5 bases). The receptor was derived from an adult in good health. Sample: peripheral blood, taken on day 0 of AZD1222 vaccination. The DNA of the CDR3 is TGTGCCAGCAGGCTATCCGGGATGGACTCCTACGAGCAGTACTTC. This gives the protein CASRLSGMDSYEQYF.